The present entry profiles one T cell receptor beta chain with its context. As yet, its antigen is unknown. The data were taken from a study of T cell repertoires in cytomegalovirus infection. Study-level points and caveats: HLA-C-restricted CMV clonotypes gave the most frequent clonotype in two of eight donors.

V was shortened by 6 bases and J by 3 bases, with 12 bases between the two germline ends. Germline V gene data show CDR1 as MNHNS and CDR2 as SASEGT. The CDR3 runs 13 residues. TCRdb analysed the reads with MiXCR anew, one entry per CDR3 protein. This sample has 570,000 or so distinct CDR3 sequences; about 40% occur once, and the top ten carry about 46%. The chain joins TRBV6-1 to TRBJ2-7; possibly TRBD2 for D (6 bases). This receptor was identified in a human donor in good health (CMV status not recorded). Some clones in this sample may be carry-over from other donors' samples. Sequencing was performed on cultured PBMCs, taken from culture after CMV antigen stimulation. CDR3 sequence: CASRKGTDYEQYF. The CDR3 DNA reads TGTGCCAGCAGGAAAGGGACTGACTACGAGCAGTACTTC.